This entry concerns a single T cell receptor beta chain. What this receptor recognizes is not known. Per-base quality was not reported, and no clone a single base away is much larger than it. The time point label of this sample denotes: baseline before first vaccination. Vaccinee samples were obtained from the UK trials COV001 and COV002, which included a single-blind randomized controlled phase 2/3 trial of AZD1222 (ChAdOx1 nCoV-19) in healthy adults. For TCRbeta chain sequencing, PBMC samples were collected from trial participants at day 0 and at day 28 after the second dose. The CDR3 regions of human TCRbeta chains were subjected to immunosequencing. The original methods were these. TCRs in the repertoires were matched against a reference library of SARS-CoV-2-specific TCRs that had been generated with the MIRA antigen-specificity platform. Breadth was defined as the fraction of unique TCRs that were SARS-CoV-2-associated, and depth was defined as the fraction of total T cells that were SARS-CoV-2-associated. Using the MIRA data, each spike-specific TCR was mapped to the spike region that the TCR reacts to and placed in a CD4 or CD8 class. Log10-transformed breadth and depth values were compared by one-way ANOVA with Sidak's multiple comparisons tests. TCRdb limited this immuneACCESS table to in-frame rearrangements with V and J called. A share of clones is missing; checked studies link under half to unresolved V genes, and the rest is unexplained. Clonal size and the V and J genes are those of that table, whereas D and trimming came from the DNA. In this sample the table shows around 100,000 clones, approximately 92% of which occur a single time. The top ten clonotypes cover approximately 1.2% of the sample.

The data belong to a study of T cell responses to AZD1222 COVID-19 vaccine (dated by TCRdb to the early 2020s). Regarding the study in general: AZD1222 recipients whose second dose came at about 4 weeks and those whose second dose came at about 12 weeks were combined into one group, since spike-specific TCR depth and breadth did not differ between the two schedules. TCR sequencing covered some 250 trial participants: 200 to 210 given two doses of AZD1222 and about 26 given two doses of MenACWY control vaccine. Enrollment into the trials was organized by age into subgroups of 18-55, 56-69 and 70-plus years, and those subgroups contained about 160, 30 and 59 TCR-sequenced participants, respectively. Overall results and qualifications from the work: The 56-69-year group was small, and its depth increase did not reach significance, likely because of low power. Because no day 14 peak-response samples were available, the repertoires could be characterized only after the peak T cell response. Participants were mostly white British and included more females than males, and it was suggested by the authors that clonal diversity may have been underestimated. Conclusions about previously exposed vaccinees are limited, since just a handful of AZD1222 recipients were seropositive for SARS-CoV-2 at baseline. After two AZD1222 doses, both the breadth and the depth of spike-specific TCRs were significantly higher than at day 0 and than in MenACWY recipients. Vaccine-associated CD4 TCRs spanned the whole spike protein, with dominant responses in regions 160-218 and 743-854. Reportedly, close to half of the unique spike-specific TCRs recognized epitopes lying outside the regions that are mutated in the B.1.351 and B.1.1.7 variants.

CDR1 and CDR2, looked up from the germline V gene, are MDHEN and SYDVKM. V sheds 3 bases and J sheds 0 bases, leaving 9 bases between their ends. The CDR3 runs 16 amino acids, cysteine and phenylalanine included. The sequence is cut down to CDR3 DNA, 48 bases in frame from base 1. The source is an adult in good health. This chain joins TRBV28 to TRBJ2-6; TRBD1 might be the D gene, on 5 matching bases. Sample: peripheral blood, taken on day 0 of AZD1222 vaccination. This receptor has the CDR3 CASSLTASSGANVLTF. The bases are TGTGCCAGCAGTTTGACAGCGAGCTCTGGGGCCAACGTCCTGACTTTC.